The rows below give T cell receptor beta chains drawn from one sample of a study of blood T cells in healthy people across ages. MiXCR was run by TCRdb on the 5' RACE reads, yielding one entry per CDR3 protein. The sample yields about 1.1 million distinct CDR3 sequences, more than 30% seen once. Source material: blood. Source of these receptors: a man between 18 and 35 years old in good health. CDR3s include the opening cysteine and the closing phenylalanine or tryptophan. Fields, in order: D gene, J gene, clone size, V gene, CDR3 length, CDR3 DNA, CDR3 protein. D genes are given only for firm matches. Clone size is given for some rows only: seen once, a few or many times, or a class if the clone is expanded.

d_gene: TRBD1
j_gene: TRBJ2-2
abundance: -
v_gene: TRBV20-1
len: 13
CDR3nt: TGCAGTGCTGCTGGGACAGACACCGGGGAGCTGTTTTTT
CDR3aa: CSAAGTDTGELFF

d_gene: TRBD2
j_gene: TRBJ2-3
abundance: few
v_gene: TRBV11-3
len: 15
CDR3nt: TGTGCCAGCAGCTATGGGACTAGCGTAGCAGATACGCAGTATTTT
CDR3aa: CASSYGTSVADTQYF

d_gene: -
j_gene: TRBJ1-2
abundance: few
v_gene: TRBV6-2/TRBV6-3
len: 12
CDR3nt: TGTGCCAGCAGCTCCATTGGTGGAGGCTACACCTTC
CDR3aa: CASSSIGGGYTF

d_gene: TRBD1
j_gene: TRBJ2-2
abundance: -
v_gene: TRBV6-2/TRBV6-3
len: 15
CDR3nt: TGTGCCAGCATCCAGAAGGGACAGTACACCGGGGAGCTGTTTTTT
CDR3aa: CASIQKGQYTGELFF

d_gene: -
j_gene: TRBJ2-5
abundance: -
v_gene: TRBV12-3/TRBV12-4
len: 11
CDR3nt: TGTGCCAGCACCAATAGTGAGACCCAGTACTTC
CDR3aa: CASTNSETQYF

d_gene: -
j_gene: TRBJ1-1
abundance: -
v_gene: TRBV12-3/TRBV12-4
len: 13
CDR3nt: TGTGCCAGCAGTTTCGAGACGAACGCTGAAGCTTTCTTT
CDR3aa: CASSFETNAEAFF

d_gene: -
j_gene: TRBJ1-5
abundance: few
v_gene: TRBV19
len: 15
CDR3nt: TGTGCCAGTAGTATTACGGACAGTCTCAATCAGCCCCAGCATTTT
CDR3aa: CASSITDSLNQPQHF

d_gene: TRBD1
j_gene: TRBJ1-5
abundance: once
v_gene: TRBV7-9
len: 14
CDR3nt: TGTGCCAGCAGCCCGGGACAGGGCTTAAAGCCCCAGCATTTT
CDR3aa: CASSPGQGLKPQHF

d_gene: -
j_gene: TRBJ1-2
abundance: few
v_gene: TRBV4-1
len: 14
CDR3nt: TGCGCCAGCAGCCAAGAGTCCACATACGGGGGCTACACCTTC
CDR3aa: CASSQESTYGGYTF

d_gene: -
j_gene: TRBJ1-2
abundance: many
v_gene: TRBV5-1
len: 14
CDR3nt: TGCGCCAGCAGCTTGTCAACAACTAACTATGGCTACACCTTC
CDR3aa: CASSLSTTNYGYTF

d_gene: TRBD1
j_gene: TRBJ1-4
abundance: -
v_gene: TRBV9
len: 14
CDR3nt: TGTGCCAGCAGCGTAACAGGGGAAGGGGAAAAACTGTTTTTT
CDR3aa: CASSVTGEGEKLFF

d_gene: -
j_gene: TRBJ2-3
abundance: -
v_gene: TRBV14
len: 15
CDR3nt: TGTGCCAGCAGCCCGGGGGCTATAAGGGTAGATACGCAGTATTTT
CDR3aa: CASSPGAIRVDTQYF

d_gene: TRBD1
j_gene: TRBJ1-5
abundance: -
v_gene: TRBV9
len: 15
CDR3nt: TGTGCCAGCAGCATTACAGGGGGCGGCAATCAGCCCCAGCATTTT
CDR3aa: CASSITGGGNQPQHF

d_gene: -
j_gene: TRBJ2-1
abundance: few
v_gene: TRBV7-9
len: 14
CDR3nt: TGTGCCAGCAGCCGCTCCGCCGCATACAATGAGCAGTTCTTC
CDR3aa: CASSRSAAYNEQFF

d_gene: -
j_gene: TRBJ1-1
abundance: -
v_gene: TRBV20-1
len: 12
CDR3nt: TGCAGTGTTGGGGAAAAGAACACTGAAGCTTTCTTT
CDR3aa: CSVGEKNTEAFF